The T cell receptor beta chain described here comes from a study of identical twins (dated by TCRdb to about 2016). The study in broad terms: The study deep-sequenced TCR alpha and beta repertoires from monozygotic twins, unrelated adults of various ages and cord blood to test whether fetal clonotypes persist. Replicate twin experiments were performed at different times using different library preparation protocols to rule out contamination.

Libraries were constructed by 5' RACE. The data were produced on an Illumina HiSeq 2000. A universal primer binding site was introduced by template switching, and a unique molecular identifier was present in the final cDNA, enabling accurate counting of TCR cDNA molecules. First-strand cDNA for TCR alpha and beta chains was synthesized from specific primers in the conserved constant-segment region. Each cDNA library was double barcoded, with a SMART-Mk sample barcode plus Illumina barcodes, to control for contamination. TruSeq adapter sequences and Illumina sample barcodes were added in two successive PCR steps. TCR alpha and beta cDNA libraries were sequenced on the Illumina HiSeq platform with custom primers. Per the authors' processing: MiGEC was used to process raw reads and extract unique molecular identifiers, and MiXCR was used to find CDR3 positions. Recombination models were inferred per individual with the repgenHMM and IGoR tools using an EM algorithm. Shared clonotype analysis was performed with the tcR package in R, normalizing sharing by the product of cloneset sizes. To study raw recombination without the effects of thymic and clonal selection, out-of-frame nonproductive sequences were analyzed. The public reads were run again by TCRdb, first through fastp at Q25 and then through MiXCR, and only productive beta chains were kept. Each entry is one CDR3 protein sequence, shown with its most common DNA and genes. Here the V and J calls rest on TCRdb's processing, not on the authors' analysis. This sample has roughly 1.6 million distinct CDR3 sequences in its table, and under 35% of those were observed once. About 0.27% of the sample belongs to the ten largest clones.

A note on this clonotype: This receptor's antigen is unknown. No base qualities exist here, and no much larger clone lies one base off it.

Only healthy Caucasian donors were included. Study-wide conclusions, independent of this receptor: Abundant cord blood beta clonotypes had fewer insertions, young adult naive repertoires showed a similar but weaker trend, and memory repertoires showed no such trend. Invariant T cells such as MAIT and iNKT could partly confound zero-insertion analyses, although diverse VJ usage argued against such confounding for most clonotypes. Compared with coincidental sharing between unrelated individuals, an excess of low generation-probability sequences was observed among out-of-frame TCR alpha sequences shared between twins. Excess twin sharing in beta out-of-frame sequences was weaker because fewer shared sequences lowered the signal-to-noise ratio. Because the same donors could not be followed over many years, the conclusions relied on cross-sectional statistical analysis. Recombination models systematically underestimated out-of-frame TCR alpha sharing in monozygotic twins but agreed with sharing between unrelated individuals.

According to the germline V gene, CDR1 reads MDHEN and CDR2 reads SYDVKM. The CDR3, from cysteine to phenylalanine, totals 18 residues. Only the CDR3 part of the read is kept: 54 bases, read in frame from the first base. Between the V and J ends, shortened by 1 base and 8 bases respectively, the junction contains 24 bases. Input material: cord blood. This clonotype was sampled from a newborn girl in good health. The chain is assembled from TRBV28 and TRBJ2-1; D gene: possibly TRBD2, on 6 matching bases. The sequenced DNA: TGTGCCAGCAGTTTATCCCCCCGGTGGAGGGTTTGGTTCGATGAGCAGTTCTTC. Its amino acids are CASSLSPRWRVWFDEQFF.